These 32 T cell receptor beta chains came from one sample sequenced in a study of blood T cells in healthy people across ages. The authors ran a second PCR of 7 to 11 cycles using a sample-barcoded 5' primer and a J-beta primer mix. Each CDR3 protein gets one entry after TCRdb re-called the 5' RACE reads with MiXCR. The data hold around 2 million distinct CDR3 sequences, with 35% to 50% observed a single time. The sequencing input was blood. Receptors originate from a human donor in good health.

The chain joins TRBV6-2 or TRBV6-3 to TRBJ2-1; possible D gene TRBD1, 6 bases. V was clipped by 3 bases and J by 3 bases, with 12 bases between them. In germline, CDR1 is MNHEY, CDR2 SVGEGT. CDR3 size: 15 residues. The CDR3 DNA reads TGTGCCAGCAGTTATAAGGGGGTTAGCTACAATGAGCAGTTCTTC. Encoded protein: CASSYKGVSYNEQFF.

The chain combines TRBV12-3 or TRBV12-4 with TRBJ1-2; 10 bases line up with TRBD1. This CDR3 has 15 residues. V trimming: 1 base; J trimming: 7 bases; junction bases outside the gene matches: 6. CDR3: CASSLVGQGLGGYTF. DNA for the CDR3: TGTGCCAGCAGTTTAGTGGGACAGGGGTTAGGTGGCTACACCTTC.

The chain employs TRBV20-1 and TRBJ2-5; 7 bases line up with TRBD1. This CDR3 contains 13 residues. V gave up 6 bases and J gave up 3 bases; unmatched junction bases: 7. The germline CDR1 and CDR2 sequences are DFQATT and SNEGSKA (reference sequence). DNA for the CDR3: TGCAGTGCCGTACAGGGGTTTGAAGAGACCCAGTACTTC. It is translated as CSAVQGFEETQYF.

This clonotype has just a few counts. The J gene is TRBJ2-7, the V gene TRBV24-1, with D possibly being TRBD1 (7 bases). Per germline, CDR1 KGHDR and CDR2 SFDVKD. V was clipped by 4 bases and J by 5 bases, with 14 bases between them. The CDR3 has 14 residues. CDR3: CATSDAGGGNEQYF. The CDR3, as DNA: TGTGCCACCAGTGACGCCGGAGGGGGCAACGAGCAGTACTTC.

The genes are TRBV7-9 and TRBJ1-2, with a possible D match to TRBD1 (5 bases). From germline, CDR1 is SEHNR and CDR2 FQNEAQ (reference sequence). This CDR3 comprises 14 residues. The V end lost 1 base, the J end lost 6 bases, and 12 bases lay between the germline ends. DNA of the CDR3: TGTGCCAGCAGCTTAGATGTGGGGCTGGATGGCTACACCTTC. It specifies CASSLDVGLDGYTF.

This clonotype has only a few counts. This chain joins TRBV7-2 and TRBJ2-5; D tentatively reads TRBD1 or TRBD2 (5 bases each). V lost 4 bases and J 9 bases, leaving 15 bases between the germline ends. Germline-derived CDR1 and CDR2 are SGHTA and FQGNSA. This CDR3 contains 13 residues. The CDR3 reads CASSSLRGRAQYF. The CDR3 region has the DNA TGTGCCAGCAGCTCCCTGAGGGGTAGGGCCCAGTACTTC.

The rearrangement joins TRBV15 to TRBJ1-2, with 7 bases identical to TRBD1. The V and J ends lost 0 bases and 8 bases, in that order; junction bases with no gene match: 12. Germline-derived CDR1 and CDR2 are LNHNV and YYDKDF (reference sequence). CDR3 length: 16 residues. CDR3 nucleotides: TGTGCCACCAGCAGAGATTTTAGGACAGGACAGTTGGGCTACACCTTC. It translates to CATSRDFRTGQLGYTF.

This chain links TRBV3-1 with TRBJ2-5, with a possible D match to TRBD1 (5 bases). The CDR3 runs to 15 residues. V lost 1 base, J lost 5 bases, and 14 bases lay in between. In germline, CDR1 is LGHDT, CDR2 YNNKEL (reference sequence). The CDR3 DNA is TGTGCCAGCAGCCAAGCTGAAGGGGCTTGGGAGACCCAGTACTTC. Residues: CASSQAEGAWETQYF.

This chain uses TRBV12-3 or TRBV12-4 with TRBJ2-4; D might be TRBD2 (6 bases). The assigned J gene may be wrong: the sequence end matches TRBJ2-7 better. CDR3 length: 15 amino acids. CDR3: CASSPTSGRFYEQYF. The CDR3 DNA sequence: TGTGCCAGCAGCCCGACTAGTGGGCGATTCTACGAGCAGTACTTC.

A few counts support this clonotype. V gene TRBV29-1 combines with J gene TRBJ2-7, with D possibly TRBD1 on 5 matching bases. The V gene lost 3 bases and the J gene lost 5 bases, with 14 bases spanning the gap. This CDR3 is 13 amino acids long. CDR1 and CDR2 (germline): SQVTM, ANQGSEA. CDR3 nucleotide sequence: TGCAGCGTTGATGCAGGGAAAAGGAACGAGCAGTACTTC. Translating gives CSVDAGKRNEQYF.

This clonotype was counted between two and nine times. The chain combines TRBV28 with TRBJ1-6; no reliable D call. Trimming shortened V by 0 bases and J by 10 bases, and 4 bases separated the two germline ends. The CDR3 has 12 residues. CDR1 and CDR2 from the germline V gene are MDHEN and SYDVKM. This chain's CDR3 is CASSLWESPLHF. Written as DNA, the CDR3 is TGTGCCAGCAGTTTATGGGAGTCACCCCTCCACTTT.

This chain's CDR3 is CSVVEGTIYF. The CDR3 DNA is TGCAGCGTTGTGGAGGGAACCATATATTTT. The chain couples TRBV29-1 to TRBJ1-3; D remains unclear. Germline-derived CDR1 and CDR2 are SQVTM and ANQGSEA. The germline V and J ends were trimmed by 4 bases and 10 bases, with 8 bases remaining between them. The CDR3 is 10 residues long.

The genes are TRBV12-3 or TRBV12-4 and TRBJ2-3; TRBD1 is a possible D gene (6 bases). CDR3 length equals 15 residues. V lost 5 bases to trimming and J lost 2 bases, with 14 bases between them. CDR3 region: CASSPQGMSTDTQYF. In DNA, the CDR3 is TGTGCCAGCAGTCCACAGGGAATGTCCACAGATACGCAGTATTTT.

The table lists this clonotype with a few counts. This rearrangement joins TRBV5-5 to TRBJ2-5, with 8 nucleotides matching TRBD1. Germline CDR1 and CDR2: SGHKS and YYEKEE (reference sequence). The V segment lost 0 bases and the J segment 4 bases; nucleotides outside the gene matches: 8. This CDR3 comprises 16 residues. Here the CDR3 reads CASSLAGAGGRETQYF. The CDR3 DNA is TGTGCCAGCAGCTTGGCAGGGGCAGGGGGCAGAGAGACCCAGTACTTC.

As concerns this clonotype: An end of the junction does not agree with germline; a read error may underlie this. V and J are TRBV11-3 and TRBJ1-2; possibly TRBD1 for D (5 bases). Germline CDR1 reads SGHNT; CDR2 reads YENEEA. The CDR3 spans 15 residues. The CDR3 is CASSFHSPTDYDYTF. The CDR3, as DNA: TGTGCCAGCAGCTTTCATAGCCCGACAGACTATGACTACACCTTC.

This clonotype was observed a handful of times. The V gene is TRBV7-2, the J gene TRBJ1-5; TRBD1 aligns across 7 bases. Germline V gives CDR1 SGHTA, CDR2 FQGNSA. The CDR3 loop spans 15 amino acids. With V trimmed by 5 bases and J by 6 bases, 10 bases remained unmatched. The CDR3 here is CASSPSVAGGQPQHF. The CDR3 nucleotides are TGTGCCAGCAGCCCAAGCGTGGCAGGGGGTCAGCCCCAGCATTTT.

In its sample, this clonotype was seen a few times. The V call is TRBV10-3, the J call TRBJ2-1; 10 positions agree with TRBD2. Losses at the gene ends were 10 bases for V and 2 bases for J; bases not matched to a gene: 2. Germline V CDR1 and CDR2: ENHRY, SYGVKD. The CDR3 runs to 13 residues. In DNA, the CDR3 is TGTGCCACCCTAGCGGGAGCCTACAATGAGCAGTTCTTC. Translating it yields CATLAGAYNEQFF.

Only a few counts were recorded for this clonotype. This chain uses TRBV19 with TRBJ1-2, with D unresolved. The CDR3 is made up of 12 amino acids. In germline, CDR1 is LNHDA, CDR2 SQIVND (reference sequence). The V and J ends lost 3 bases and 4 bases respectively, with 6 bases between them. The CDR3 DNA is TGTGCCAGTAGTATGGTGGGCTATGGCTACACCTTC. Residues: CASSMVGYGYTF.

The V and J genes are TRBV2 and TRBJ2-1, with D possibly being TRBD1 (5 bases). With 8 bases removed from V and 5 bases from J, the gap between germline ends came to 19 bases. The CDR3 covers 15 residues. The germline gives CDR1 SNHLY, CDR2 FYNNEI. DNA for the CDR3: TGTGCCAGCCGTAGGGCATTCTCAGGGAACAATGAGCAGTTCTTC. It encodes CASRRAFSGNNEQFF.

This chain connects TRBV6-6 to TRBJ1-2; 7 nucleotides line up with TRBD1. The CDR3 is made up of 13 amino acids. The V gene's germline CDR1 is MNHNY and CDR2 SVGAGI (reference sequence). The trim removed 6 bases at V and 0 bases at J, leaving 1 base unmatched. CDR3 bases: TGTGCCAGCAGACAGGGGACTAACTATGGCTACACCTTC. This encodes CASRQGTNYGYTF.

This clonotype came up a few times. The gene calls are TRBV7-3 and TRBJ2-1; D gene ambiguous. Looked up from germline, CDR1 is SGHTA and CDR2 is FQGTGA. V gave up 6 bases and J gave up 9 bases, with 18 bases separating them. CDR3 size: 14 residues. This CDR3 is CASRPSGLSIEQFF. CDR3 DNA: TGTGCCAGCAGACCAAGTGGGCTGTCCATTGAGCAGTTCTTC.

CDR3 amino acids: CASSRGRAGGGTDTQYF. DNA of the CDR3: TGTGCCAGCAGCCGCGGCCGGGCGGGGGGAGGCACAGATACGCAGTATTTT. The genes are TRBV7-2 and TRBJ2-3; 8 bases line up with TRBD2. The V segment lost 5 bases and the J segment 1 base; nucleotides outside the gene matches: 11. This CDR3 comprises 17 residues. Germline V gene data show CDR1 as SGHTA and CDR2 as FQGNSA.

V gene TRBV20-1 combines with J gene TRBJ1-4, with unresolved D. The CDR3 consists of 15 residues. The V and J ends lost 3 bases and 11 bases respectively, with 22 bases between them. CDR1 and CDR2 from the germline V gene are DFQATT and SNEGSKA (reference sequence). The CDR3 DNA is TGCAGTGCTAGGGGCTCGGGTCTAAGATACGAGAAACTGTTTTTT. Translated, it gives CSARGSGLRYEKLFF.

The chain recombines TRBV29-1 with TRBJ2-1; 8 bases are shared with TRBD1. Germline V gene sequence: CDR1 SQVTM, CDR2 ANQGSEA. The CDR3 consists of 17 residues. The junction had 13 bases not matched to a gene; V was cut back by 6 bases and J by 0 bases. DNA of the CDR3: TGCAGCGTGAAGGTGCCGGGACAGGCGTACTCCTACAATGAGCAGTTCTTC. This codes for CSVKVPGQAYSYNEQFF.

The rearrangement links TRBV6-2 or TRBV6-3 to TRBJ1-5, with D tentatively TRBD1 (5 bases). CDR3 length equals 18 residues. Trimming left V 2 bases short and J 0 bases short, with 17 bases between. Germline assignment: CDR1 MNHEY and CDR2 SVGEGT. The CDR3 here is CASSYGRQKYYSNQPQHF. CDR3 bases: TGTGCCAGCAGTTACGGACGACAGAAGTACTATAGCAATCAGCCCCAGCATTTT.

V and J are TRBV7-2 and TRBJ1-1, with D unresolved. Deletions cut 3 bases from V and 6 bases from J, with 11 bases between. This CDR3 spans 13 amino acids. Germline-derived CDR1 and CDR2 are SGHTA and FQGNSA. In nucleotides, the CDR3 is TGTGCCAGCAGCTTGACAATAACGGCTGAAGCTTTCTTT. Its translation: CASSLTITAEAFF. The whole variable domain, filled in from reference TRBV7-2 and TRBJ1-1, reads GAGVSQSPSNKVTEKGKDVELRCDPISGHTALYWYRQSLGQGLEFLIYFQGNSAPDKSGLPSDRFSAERTGGSVSTLTIQRTQQEDSAVYLCASSLTITAEAFFGQGTRLTVV.

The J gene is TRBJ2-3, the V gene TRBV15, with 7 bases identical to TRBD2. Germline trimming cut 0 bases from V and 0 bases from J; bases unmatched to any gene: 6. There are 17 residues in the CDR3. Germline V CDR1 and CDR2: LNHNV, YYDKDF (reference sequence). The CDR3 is CATSRDRRGLSTDTQYF. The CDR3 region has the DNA TGTGCCACCAGCAGAGATAGGAGGGGACTAAGCACAGATACGCAGTATTTT.

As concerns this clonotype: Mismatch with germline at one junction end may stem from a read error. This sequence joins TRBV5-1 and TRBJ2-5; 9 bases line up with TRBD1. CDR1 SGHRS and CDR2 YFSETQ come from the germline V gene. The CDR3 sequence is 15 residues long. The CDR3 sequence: CASSLDRGRVETLYF. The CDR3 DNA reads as TGCGCCAGCAGCTTGGACAGGGGGCGGGTAGAGACCCTGTACTTC.

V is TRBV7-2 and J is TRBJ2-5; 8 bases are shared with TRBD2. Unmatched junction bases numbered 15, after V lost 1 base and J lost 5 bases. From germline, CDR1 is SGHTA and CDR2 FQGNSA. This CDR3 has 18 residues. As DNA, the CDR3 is TGTGCCAGCAGCTTAGTAGGCGGATATTCGGGGGGGGCGGAGACCCAGTACTTC. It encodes CASSLVGGYSGGAETQYF.

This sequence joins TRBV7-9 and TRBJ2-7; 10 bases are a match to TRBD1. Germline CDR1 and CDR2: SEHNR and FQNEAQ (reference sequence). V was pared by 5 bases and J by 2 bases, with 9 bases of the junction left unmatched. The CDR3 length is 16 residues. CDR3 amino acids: CASSPGPGTGAYEQYF. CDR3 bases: TGTGCCAGCAGCCCCGGGCCCGGGACAGGGGCCTACGAGCAGTACTTC.

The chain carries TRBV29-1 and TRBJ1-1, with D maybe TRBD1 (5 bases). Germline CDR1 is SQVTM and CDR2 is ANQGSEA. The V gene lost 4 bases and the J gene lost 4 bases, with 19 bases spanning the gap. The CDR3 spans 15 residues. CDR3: CSVVWAGYDGTEAFF. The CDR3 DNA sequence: TGCAGCGTTGTATGGGCAGGGTACGATGGCACTGAAGCTTTCTTT.

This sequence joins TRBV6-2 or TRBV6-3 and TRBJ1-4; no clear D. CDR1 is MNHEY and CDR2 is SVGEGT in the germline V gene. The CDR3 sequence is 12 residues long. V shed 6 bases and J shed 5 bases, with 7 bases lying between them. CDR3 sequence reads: CASSLENEKLFF. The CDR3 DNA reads TGTGCCAGCAGCCTAGAGAATGAAAAACTGTTTTTT.